Listed below are T cell receptor beta chains from one sample, sequenced in a study of blood T cells in healthy people across ages. TCRdb recomputed calls from the 5' RACE reads with MiXCR, one row per CDR3 protein. The data show under 2,000,000 distinct CDR3 sequences, 49% seen once. The material sequenced was blood. The receptor source for this set is a woman aged 40 to 49 in good health. Each CDR3 is given with its conserved first and last residue. Fields, in order: J gene, V gene, CDR3 length, clone size, D gene, CDR3 protein, CDR3 DNA. A D gene is named only where the DNA matches it firmly. A row's size may be missing; if present it is once, few, many or a size class.

TRBJ1-6 TRBV28 14 - TRBD1 CASSREDRDSPLHF TGTGCCAGCAGTCGCGAGGACAGGGATTCACCCCTCCACTTT
TRBJ2-3 TRBV7-2 15 - - CASSRGSGGRDTQYF TGTGCCAGCAGCCGCGGCTCTGGCGGGCGAGATACGCAGTATTTT
TRBJ2-5 TRBV7-2 16 - - CASSLKAGGRQETQYF TGTGCCAGCAGCTTAAAGGCCGGGGGGCGCCAAGAGACCCAGTACTTC
TRBJ1-6 TRBV25-1 15 - - CASSEEAGLVSPLHF TGTGCCAGCAGTGAGGAGGCGGGGTTGGTGAGTCCCCTCCACTTT
TRBJ2-7 TRBV7-2 17 - - CASSPAAGTYPTYEQYF TGTGCCAGCAGCCCTGCTGCGGGGACCTACCCTACCTACGAGCAGTACTTC
TRBJ1-2 TRBV20-1 16 - - CSAFRDIPEVNYGYTF TGCAGTGCTTTCCGGGACATTCCTGAGGTTAACTATGGCTACACCTTC
TRBJ1-5 TRBV7-9 13 - - CATDGWAGDPQHF TGTGCCACCGACGGATGGGCAGGGGACCCCCAGCATTTT
TRBJ1-2 TRBV20-1 14 - - CSAPPVGPWAGYTF TGCAGTGCTCCCCCAGTGGGACCCTGGGCTGGCTACACCTTC
TRBJ2-3 TRBV9 17 once TRBD2 CAKSDIGLAGVADTLYF TGTGCCAAATCCGACATTGGACTAGCGGGGGTGGCAGATACGCTGTATTTT
TRBJ2-3 TRBV12-5 13 - - CASAPPNTDTQYF TGTGCTAGTGCCCCGCCGAATACAGATACGCAGTATTTT
TRBJ2-7 TRBV6-2/TRBV6-3 16 - - CASRSDVADAPYEQYF TGTGCCAGCAGGTCCGATGTAGCGGACGCCCCCTACGAGCAGTACTTC
TRBJ1-2 TRBV14 13 - - CASSQQYSYGYTF TGTGCCAGCAGCCAACAGTATAGCTATGGCTACACCTTC
TRBJ2-7 TRBV15 16 few TRBD1 CATSRDHRTGAYEQYF TGTGCCACCAGCAGAGATCATAGGACAGGGGCCTACGAGCAGTACTTC
TRBJ1-1 TRBV12-3/TRBV12-4 16 - - CASSSRTAPLNTEAFF TGTGCCAGCAGTTCGCGGACTGCTCCCTTAAACACTGAAGCTTTCTTT
TRBJ1-5 TRBV6-5 13 - - CASRPGTQQPQHF TGTGCCAGCAGACCCGGGACTCAGCAGCCCCAGCATTTT
TRBJ2-1 TRBV7-3 14 once - CASSSSTLPDEQFF TGTGCCAGCAGCTCCTCGACTCTCCCAGATGAGCAGTTCTTC
TRBJ1-2 TRBV20-1 15 - - CSARDGPGPRGGYTF TGCAGTGCTAGAGATGGCCCAGGCCCTCGGGGCGGCTACACCTTC
TRBJ1-2 TRBV7-2 14 - TRBD1 CASSRDRADYGYTF TGTGCCAGCAGTCGGGACAGGGCTGACTATGGCTACACCTTC
TRBJ2-7 TRBV10-1 15 - - CASSESPGIPYEQYF TGCGCCAGCAGTGAATCTCCAGGGATCCCCTACGAGCAGTACTTC
TRBJ2-3 TRBV2 13 few - CASIRERTDTQYF TGTGCCAGCATAAGGGAGCGGACAGATACGCAGTATTTT
TRBJ2-5 TRBV20-1 16 many - CSAPLTSGWYQETQYF TGCAGTGCACCCTTGACGTCTGGGTGGTACCAAGAGACCCAGTACTTC
TRBJ1-1 TRBV20-1 15 - TRBD1 CSARDNRGRDTEAFF TGCAGTGCTAGGGATAACAGGGGCAGGGACACTGAAGCTTTCTTT
TRBJ2-1 TRBV4-3 15 - - CASSQGTSTSNEQFF TGCGCCAGCAGCCAAGGAACCTCGACTAGCAATGAGCAGTTCTTC
TRBJ1-4 TRBV4-2 16 - - CASSGARGGANEKLFF TGTGCCAGCAGCGGAGCCCGGGGGGGGGCTAATGAAAAACTGTTTTTT
TRBJ2-3 TRBV9 18 - TRBD2 CASSVVPSGGASTDTQYF TGTGCCAGCAGCGTAGTTCCTAGCGGGGGCGCTAGCACAGATACGCAGTATTTT
TRBJ2-5 TRBV5-4 17 - TRBD2 CASSLAGGGQPKETQYF TGTGCCAGCAGCTTGGCTGGCGGGGGGCAACCGAAAGAGACCCAGTACTTC
TRBJ2-7 TRBV11-2 15 - - CASSFLQASSYEQYF TGTGCCAGCAGCTTCCTACAGGCAAGCTCCTACGAGCAGTACTTC
TRBJ2-1 TRBV7-2 14 - - CASSLIGREIEQFF TGTGCCAGCAGCTTAATCGGTCGGGAGATTGAGCAGTTCTTC
TRBJ1-5 TRBV28 18 - TRBD1 CASYARSAGQGSNQPQHF TGTGCCAGCTATGCCCGGAGTGCGGGACAGGGGAGCAATCAGCCCCAGCATTTT
TRBJ2-1 TRBV7-3 15 - TRBD2 CAGSLIGGGLNEQFF TGTGCCGGCAGCTTAATTGGCGGGGGTCTCAATGAGCAGTTCTTC
TRBJ2-5 TRBV5-1 14 few - CASKDGNAVKTQYF TGCGCCAGCAAGGACGGGAACGCGGTGAAGACCCAGTACTTC
TRBJ2-1 TRBV7-2 16 once TRBD2 CASSSGGLAGGNGQFF TGTGCCAGCAGTTCCGGAGGACTAGCGGGAGGAAATGGGCAGTTCTTC
TRBJ2-7 TRBV12-3/TRBV12-4 17 few TRBD1 CASSLAIGTGGIDEQYF TGTGCCAGCAGTTTAGCTATCGGGACAGGGGGCATCGACGAGCAGTACTTC
TRBJ2-7 TRBV5-5 16 many TRBD1 CASSFWRTGYSYEQYF TGTGCCAGCAGCTTTTGGCGGACAGGGTACTCCTACGAGCAGTACTTC
TRBJ2-5 TRBV12-3/TRBV12-4 15 few - CASRQTGRLQETQYF TGTGCCAGCAGGCAGACAGGCCGCCTCCAAGAGACCCAGTACTTC
TRBJ2-1 TRBV29-1 13 - TRBD2 CSFSGGAANEQFF TGCAGCTTTAGCGGGGGGGCCGCCAATGAGCAGTTCTTC
TRBJ2-7 TRBV6-6 15 - - CASSSPTGGAYEQYF TGTGCCAGCAGCTCGCCGACAGGCGGAGCCTACGAGCAGTACTTC
TRBJ2-3 TRBV11-2 14 few - CASSLRPVTDTQYF TGTGCCAGCAGCCTCAGACCTGTTACAGATACGCAGTATTTT
TRBJ2-1 TRBV27 16 - TRBD2 CASSLSGRAGDNEQFF TGTGCCAGCAGTTTATCGGGCCGAGCGGGGGACAATGAGCAGTTCTTC
TRBJ1-2 TRBV12-3/TRBV12-4 15 - TRBD1 CASNSRQGANYGYTF TGTGCCAGCAACTCGCGACAGGGGGCTAACTATGGCTACACCTTC
TRBJ2-5 TRBV11-2 14 - - CASSSAGAVETQYF TGTGCCAGCAGCAGCGCGGGGGCTGTCGAGACCCAGTACTTC
TRBJ2-5 TRBV7-2 14 - - CASSFETIVETQYF TGTGCCAGCAGCTTCGAAACTATAGTTGAGACCCAGTACTTC
TRBJ2-1 TRBV5-1 15 - - CASNLVSGANNEQLF TGCGCCAGCAACTTGGTGTCGGGGGCGAACAATGAGCAGTTATTC
TRBJ2-1 TRBV6-2/TRBV6-3 11 - - CASRERDEQFF TGTGCCAGCAGAGAACGGGATGAGCAGTTCTTC
TRBJ1-2 TRBV7-9 15 - TRBD1 CASSFRTGLNYGYTF TGTGCCAGCAGCTTCAGGACAGGGCTTAACTATGGCTACACCTTC
TRBJ2-3 TRBV4-3 15 - - CASSQELTGTGTQYF TGCGCCAGCAGCCAAGAACTGACAGGCACAGGTACGCAGTATTTT
TRBJ2-1 TRBV27 14 - TRBD1 CASSLGTGSGEQFF TGTGCCAGCAGTTTAGGGACAGGCTCGGGTGAGCAGTTCTTC
TRBJ2-3 TRBV29-1 15 few TRBD2 CSVEKAGGQSDTQYF TGCAGCGTTGAGAAAGCGGGGGGGCAGTCAGATACGCAGTATTTT
TRBJ2-5 TRBV12-3/TRBV12-4 14 few - CASSQGPLKETQYF TGTGCCAGCAGCCAGGGCCCGTTAAAAGAGACCCAGTACTTC
TRBJ2-1 TRBV12-3/TRBV12-4 13 - - CASSGRGDNEQFF TGTGCCAGCAGTGGGAGAGGAGACAATGAGCAGTTCTTC
TRBJ2-5 TRBV20-1 13 few - CSASGQTQETQYF TGCAGTGCTAGCGGCCAGACTCAAGAGACCCAGTACTTC
TRBJ2-7 TRBV20-1 15 - - CSASTTQGLSYEQYF TGCAGTGCTAGCACAACGCAGGGGTTGTCCTACGAGCAGTACTTC
TRBJ2-1 TRBV18 16 - - CASSSKGGGTYNEQFF TGTGCCAGCTCATCAAAAGGTGGGGGGACCTACAATGAGCAGTTCTTC
TRBJ1-2 TRBV7-9 13 - - CASSGGGLYGYTF TGTGCCAGCAGCGGAGGGGGGCTCTATGGCTACACCTTC
TRBJ1-5 TRBV20-1 16 - - CSARDAAKGPNQPQHF TGCAGTGCTAGGGATGCGGCGAAGGGTCCCAATCAGCCCCAGCATTTT